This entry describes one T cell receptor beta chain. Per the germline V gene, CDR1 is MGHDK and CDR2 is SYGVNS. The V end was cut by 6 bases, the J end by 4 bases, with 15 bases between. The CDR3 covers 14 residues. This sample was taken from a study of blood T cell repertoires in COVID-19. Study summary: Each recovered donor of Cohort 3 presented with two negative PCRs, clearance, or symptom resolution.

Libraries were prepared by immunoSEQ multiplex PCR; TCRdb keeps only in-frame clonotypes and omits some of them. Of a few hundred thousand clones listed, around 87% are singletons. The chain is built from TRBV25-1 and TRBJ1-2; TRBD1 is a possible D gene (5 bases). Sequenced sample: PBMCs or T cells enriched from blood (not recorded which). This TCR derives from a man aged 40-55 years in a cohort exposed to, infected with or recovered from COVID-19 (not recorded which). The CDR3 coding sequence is TGTGCCAGCAGCCCCCAGGGAATGAGCTATGGCTACACCTTC. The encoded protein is CASSPQGMSYGYTF.